A selection of T cell receptor beta chains follows, all from one sample in a study of blood T cell repertoires in COVID-19. Sequencing used immunoSEQ multiplex PCR; TCRdb keeps in-frame clones, though not all of them. The sample carries about 250,000 clones, approximately 83% recorded once. The sequenced sample was peripheral blood. Every receptor here comes from a man in his fifties or sixties with active or convalescent COVID-19. Each CDR3 is given with its conserved first and last residue. D genes are given only for firm matches. Clone sizes are given selectively: once, few, many, or a class where the clone is expanded.

cdr3_nt | cdr3_aa | v_call | clone_size | j_call | d_call | cdr3_length
TGTGCCAGCAGCCGCGCGGGGACTGAAGCTTTCTTT | CASSRAGTEAFF | TRBV12-3/TRBV12-4 | NA | TRBJ1-1 | NA | 12
TGTGCCAGCTCACCGTACAGGTTAGACTCTGGAAACACCATATATTTT | CASSPYRLDSGNTIYF | TRBV18 | few | TRBJ1-3 | NA | 16
TGTGCCAGCAGCCCTAACCCGACAGGGAACGAGCAGTACTTC | CASSPNPTGNEQYF | TRBV11-2 | NA | TRBJ2-7 | TRBD1 | 14
TGCGCCAGCAGCGAACAAGAGACAGGGTTCAGCTATGAGCAGTTCTTC | CASSEQETGFSYEQFF | TRBV5-1 | once | TRBJ2-1 | TRBD1 | 16
TGTGCCAGCACTCGGGGGGGCGACTCTAGTGAGCAGTTCTTC | CASTRGGDSSEQFF | TRBV9 | NA | TRBJ2-1 | TRBD2 | 14
TGCGCCAGCAGCCAACAGGACAGGGGATGGGATTCACCCCTCCACTTT | CASSQQDRGWDSPLHF | TRBV4-1 | NA | TRBJ1-6 | TRBD1 | 16
TGTGCCAGTAGTCCCCGGGGGGACGGTAACGAGCAGTACTTC | CASSPRGDGNEQYF | TRBV19 | NA | TRBJ2-7 | TRBD2 | 14
TGTGCCAGCAGCTTAGACAGATCCAATCAGCCCCAGCATTTT | CASSLDRSNQPQHF | TRBV7-9 | NA | TRBJ1-5 | NA | 14
TGTGCCAGCAGCTTATTTATGGGTTTAGGGGAGGCTGGTGGTCAGCCCCAGCATTTT | CASSLFMGLGEAGGQPQHF | TRBV7-9 | NA | TRBJ1-5 | NA | 19
TGTGCCAGCAGCTTGGTGGCGGGGGGGAACACCGGGGAGCTGTTTTTT | CASSLVAGGNTGELFF | TRBV5-4 | NA | TRBJ2-2 | TRBD2 | 16
TGTGCCAGCAGTTACATGTCCATGGCGCTGTTTTTT | CASSYMSMALFF | TRBV6-6 | few | TRBJ2-2 | NA | 12
TGTGCCAGCAGCTTAATCCCGGCTAGCGGGGGGGCCAATGATGGTGAGCAGTTCTTC | CASSLIPASGGANDGEQFF | TRBV7-8 | NA | TRBJ2-1 | TRBD2 | 19
TGTGCCTGGAGTGTAGAGGCTAGCGGGCCACTAGATACGCAGTATTTT | CAWSVEASGPLDTQYF | TRBV30 | few | TRBJ2-3 | TRBD2 | 16
TGTGCCAGCAGTTCGTATGTGACTTACGAGCAGTACTTC | CASSSYVTYEQYF | TRBV7-2 | NA | TRBJ2-7 | NA | 13
TGTGCCAGCAGCCCTGACTGGAATGAAAAACTGTTTTTT | CASSPDWNEKLFF | TRBV2 | NA | TRBJ1-4 | NA | 13
TGCGCCAGCAGCTTGGGTGCTAGCGGGGAGAGGGTGACCCAGTACTTC | CASSLGASGERVTQYF | TRBV5-1 | NA | TRBJ2-5 | TRBD2 | 16
TGTGCCAGCAGCCAAGGGGGGGCAACGAACACTGAAGCTTTCTTT | CASSQGGATNTEAFF | TRBV28 | NA | TRBJ1-1 | NA | 15
TGTGCCAGCAGCCAAAGCGCGGGGGTCCAAGAGACCCAGTACTTC | CASSQSAGVQETQYF | TRBV4-2 | NA | TRBJ2-5 | TRBD2 | 15
TGTGCCAGCTCACCACCGGGACAGGGAGGCGAAAAACTGTTTTTT | CASSPPGQGGEKLFF | TRBV18 | once | TRBJ1-4 | TRBD1 | 15
TGTGCCAGCAGCCCCTCGTCACGGGGAGCCTACGAGCAGTACTTC | CASSPSSRGAYEQYF | TRBV7-8 | NA | TRBJ2-7 | NA | 15
TGCGCCAGCAGCCAAGTAAGCGGGTCCGGGGAGCTGTTTTTT | CASSQVSGSGELFF | TRBV4-1 | few | TRBJ2-2 | NA | 14
TGTGCCAGCAGCCCGGGGACAACAACTAATGAAAAACTGTTTTTT | CASSPGTTTNEKLFF | TRBV7-9 | NA | TRBJ1-4 | NA | 15
TGTGCCAGCAGCGCAGGGCAATACACCGGGGAGCTGTTTTTT | CASSAGQYTGELFF | TRBV9 | NA | TRBJ2-2 | NA | 14
TGTGCCAGCAGTCTAGACGGGTATCAGCCCCAGCATTTT | CASSLDGYQPQHF | TRBV5-4 | NA | TRBJ1-5 | NA | 13
TGTGCCAGCAGCCAGGCCTTCGGCGGGGGCACAGATACGCAGTATTTT | CASSQAFGGGTDTQYF | TRBV3-1/TRBV3-2 | once | TRBJ2-3 | NA | 16
TGTGCCTGGAGTTCCGGCGGGGAGCTGTTTTTT | CAWSSGGELFF | TRBV30 | once | TRBJ2-2 | NA | 11
TGTGCCAGCAGGAGTTACAGGGGGAAAGACACCGGGGAGCTGTTTTTT | CASRSYRGKDTGELFF | TRBV7-6 | NA | TRBJ2-2 | TRBD1 | 16
TGTGCCAGCAGCTTAGCGCGGAGCTATGGCTACACCTTC | CASSLARSYGYTF | TRBV7-9 | NA | TRBJ1-2 | NA | 13
TGTGCCAGCAGCTTATTGAGTAGCACCGAGCAGTACTTC | CASSLLSSTEQYF | TRBV7-3 | NA | TRBJ2-7 | NA | 13
TGTGCCAGCAGCTTAGACAGAGGGGGTGAGCAGTTCTTC | CASSLDRGGEQFF | TRBV7-3 | NA | TRBJ2-1 | NA | 13
TGTGCCAGCAGGGAGGACGGGGGAAACATTCAGTACTTC | CASREDGGNIQYF | TRBV2 | NA | TRBJ2-4 | NA | 13
TGTGCCAGCAGTGGGACTCTGGACAGGGGGCGAGACTATGGCTACACCTTC | CASSGTLDRGRDYGYTF | TRBV6-1 | few | TRBJ1-2 | TRBD1 | 17
TGTGCCAGCAGTGAGACTAGTGTCGGGACAGGTCCTTACGAGCAGTACTTC | CASSETSVGTGPYEQYF | TRBV2 | once | TRBJ2-7 | TRBD1 | 17
TGTGCCAGCAGCTCATCCGGCGGGGCCACCTACGAGCAGTACTTC | CASSSSGGATYEQYF | TRBV7-2 | NA | TRBJ2-7 | NA | 15
TGTGCCAGCAGTGAAGCATCCCCGACTGAAGCTTTCTTT | CASSEASPTEAFF | TRBV2 | NA | TRBJ1-1 | NA | 13
TGTGCCACCTGGGACAGGGCCCCCTACGAGCAGTACTTC | CATWDRAPYEQYF | TRBV28 | NA | TRBJ2-7 | TRBD1 | 13
TGTGCCTGGGAAGGGGGGGACCTTGAAGCTTTCTTT | CAWEGGDLEAFF | TRBV30 | NA | TRBJ1-1 | NA | 12
TGTGCCATCAGTGTGGGGCTCCCACCCCAGACCCAGTACTTC | CAISVGLPPQTQYF | TRBV10-3 | NA | TRBJ2-5 | NA | 14
TGTGCCAGCAGCCAGGGGGCAGGGAGGTACGAGCAGTACTTC | CASSQGAGRYEQYF | TRBV7-9 | NA | TRBJ2-7 | TRBD1 | 14